One and the same sample provided the 5 T cell receptor beta chains below, sequenced in a study of early T cells in non-severe SARS-CoV-2 infection. TCRdb independently ran MiXCR on the 5' RACE reads; one entry per CDR3 protein. The table lists tens of thousands of distinct CDR3 sequences, roughly 5.7% of them singletons. The sample consisted of whole blood. These TCRs come from an adult who was a healthcare worker with PCR-confirmed SARS-CoV-2 infection or an uninfected control (not recorded which).

This clonotype has a count of ten or more. This sequence joins TRBV4-2 and TRBJ1-2; D not resolved. CDR3 length: 10 residues. V was cut by 0 bases and J by 8 bases, with 1 base left in between. Germline V CDR1 and CDR2: LGHNA, YNFKEQ. The CDR3: CASSQDGYTF. DNA of the CDR3: TGTGCCAGCAGCCAAGACGGCTACACCTTC.

This clonotype was seen many times. The J gene is TRBJ1-1, the V gene TRBV29-1; possible D gene TRBD1, 6 bases. V was cut by 3 bases and J by 5 bases, with 19 bases left in between. The CDR3 covers 15 residues. The V gene's germline CDR1 is SQVTM and CDR2 ANQGSEA. CDR3 loop: CSVDGGQGLDTEAFF. In nucleotides, the CDR3 is TGCAGCGTTGATGGGGGTCAGGGGCTGGATACTGAAGCTTTCTTT.

Ten or more counts support this clonotype. In DNA, the CDR3 is TGCGCCAGCAGCTCTTGGACCGCTGCCACCCTCCACTTT. It encodes CASSSWTAATLHF. J is TRBJ1-6 and V is TRBV5-1; D remains unclear. The length of the CDR3 is 13 residues. V gave up 3 bases and J gave up 14 bases, with 15 bases separating them. In germline, CDR1 is SGHRS, CDR2 YFSETQ.

This clonotype was seen many times. V usage is TRBV19 and J usage is TRBJ2-2; TRBD1 might be the D (6 bases). This CDR3 comprises 14 residues. Germline values: CDR1 LNHDA, CDR2 SQIVND (reference sequence). V lost 3 bases and J 8 bases, leaving 13 bases between the germline ends. The CDR3 loop reads CASSMSGGQGELFF. Here the CDR3 DNA reads TGTGCCAGTAGTATGAGTGGCGGACAGGGGGAGCTGTTTTTT.

This clonotype has more than one count but fewer than ten. The chain employs TRBV5-1 and TRBJ2-1; perhaps TRBD2 as D (5 bases). Per the germline V gene, CDR1 is SGHRS and CDR2 is YFSETQ. V lost 3 bases, J lost 10 bases, and 17 bases lay in between. This CDR3 is 14 amino acids long. CDR3 residues: CASSSRPGLTEQFF. The CDR3 nucleotides read TGCGCCAGCAGCTCCCGGCCTGGACTGACCGAGCAGTTCTTC.